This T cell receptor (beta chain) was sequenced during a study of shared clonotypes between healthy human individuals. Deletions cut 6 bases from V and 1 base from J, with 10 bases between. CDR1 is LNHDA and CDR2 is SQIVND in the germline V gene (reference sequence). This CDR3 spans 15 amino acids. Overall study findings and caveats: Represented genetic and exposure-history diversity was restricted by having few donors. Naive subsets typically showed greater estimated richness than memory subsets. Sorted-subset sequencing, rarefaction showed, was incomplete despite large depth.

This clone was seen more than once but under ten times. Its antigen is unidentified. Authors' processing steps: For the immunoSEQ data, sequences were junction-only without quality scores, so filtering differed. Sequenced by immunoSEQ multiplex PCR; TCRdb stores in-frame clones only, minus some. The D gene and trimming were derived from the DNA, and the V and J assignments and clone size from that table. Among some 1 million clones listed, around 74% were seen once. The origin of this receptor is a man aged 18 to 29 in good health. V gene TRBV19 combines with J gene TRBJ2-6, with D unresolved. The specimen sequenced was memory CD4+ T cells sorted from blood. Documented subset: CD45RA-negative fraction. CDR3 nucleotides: TGTGCCAGTAGCCTCCAGCTGTCTGGGGCCAACGTCCTGACTTTC. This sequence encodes CASSLQLSGANVLTF.